The text below deals with one T cell receptor beta chain. Its antigen remains unknown. The data are from a study of cytomegalovirus exposure and HLA in healthy donors. Findings of the study overall: Sequence variants that were highly shared formed a cluster that was likely a sequencing artifact. Later, TCR association rates were found to vary by HLA locus, highest for DRB1 and lowest for HLA-C. Overall, approximately 150 TCR beta chains were annotated as cytomegalovirus-associated.

PCR was performed using 60 Vbeta and 13 Jbeta primers. The data were produced by immunoSEQ multiplex PCR, yet TCRdb's version contains in-frame clones alone and is incomplete. The sample holds some 140,000 clones, 73% seen once. Germline V gene lookup returns CDR1 SGHRS and CDR2 YFSETQ. V was shortened by 4 bases and J by 1 base, with 20 bases between the two germline ends. The CDR3 covers 17 residues. Likely unrecorded immune exposures existed in these nominally healthy donors. The sequence came from a woman aged 40-49 years in good health and CMV-seronegative. The chain joins TRBV5-1 to TRBJ1-2; tentative D call: TRBD1 (6 bases). Sequenced: PBMCs. CDR3 coding DNA: TGCGCCAGCAGCCCATTGACAGGCCACAATCGTAACTATGGCTACACCTTC. It encodes CASSPLTGHNRNYGYTF.